This record concerns one T cell receptor beta chain sequence. Recruits, aged roughly 18 to 90 years, lived in 20 to 30 US areas. Categorization into cohorts depended on clinical history that participants reported. This sample is part of a study of blood T cell repertoires in COVID-19. Study at large: Both acute and convalescent COVID-19 samples were obtained from the United States, Italy and Spain. T cells, B-cell-depleted T cells, or PBMCs supplied cDNA or gDNA.

Germline V lookup: CDR1 SGHNT, CDR2 YYREEE (reference sequence). This CDR3 region has 18 residues. Germline trimming cut 1 base from V and 2 bases from J; bases unmatched to any gene: 8. This table comes from immunoSEQ multiplex PCR, and its TCRdb copy is limited to in-frame clones, with some not included. The sample has some 250,000 clones, roughly 91% seen once. This receptor was identified in a woman in her thirties or forties with acute COVID-19. The sequenced sample was PBMCs or T cells enriched from blood (not recorded which). V and J are TRBV5-4 and TRBJ2-6; TRBD2 matches 8 bases. This CDR3 reads CASSLMGAGGAGANVLTF. The CDR3 DNA is TGTGCCAGCAGCTTGATGGGTGCGGGAGGAGCTGGGGCCAACGTCCTGACTTTC.